These 16 T cell receptor beta chains were all obtained from the same sample, sequenced in a study of response to subunit inactivated influenza vaccine. TCRdb re-called the RT-PCR reads through MiXCR, storing one row per CDR3 protein. The repertoire holds 250,000 to 350,000 distinct CDR3 sequences, with approximately 20% as singletons. The sample was PBMCs from blood, taken about 19 months after vaccination. The receptors were gathered from a man between 50 and 75 years old who received an inactivated influenza vaccine.

The chain couples TRBV5-1 to TRBJ2-1, with D perhaps matching TRBD1 (5 bases). Germline assignment: CDR1 SGHRS and CDR2 YFSETQ. With 2 bases removed from V and 7 bases from J, the gap between germline ends came to 13 bases. The CDR3 has 14 amino acids. This CDR3 reads CASSFDRIRNEQFF. The CDR3 DNA reads as TGCGCCAGCAGCTTCGACAGAATACGGAATGAGCAGTTCTTC.

V gene TRBV5-4 combines with J gene TRBJ1-6; 7 nucleotides match TRBD1. The CDR3 is 16 residues long. V shed 3 bases, J shed 6 bases, and the junction held 9 bases outside the gene matches. The germline CDR1 and CDR2 sequences are SGHNT and YYREEE (reference sequence). The CDR3 here is CASSSARGIGNSPLHF. The CDR3 nucleotides read TGTGCCAGCAGCTCCGCCAGGGGGATTGGTAATTCACCCCTCCACTTT.

The chain joins TRBV20-1 to TRBJ2-1, with 11 bases identical to TRBD2. After removal of 0 bases from V and 0 bases from J, the junction contained 4 bases not matched to a gene. The CDR3 has 17 amino acids. Per the germline V gene, CDR1 is DFQATT and CDR2 is SNEGSKA (reference sequence). CDR3 DNA: TGCAGTGCTAGAGATTTGACTAGCGGGGTCTCCTACAATGAGCAGTTCTTC. Translating gives CSARDLTSGVSYNEQFF.

Worth noting for this clonotype: Compared with germline, one end of the junction differs, possibly owing to a read error. J is TRBJ1-2 and V is TRBV4-1; D is uncertain. The germline gives CDR1 MGHRA, CDR2 YSYEKL. There are 14 residues in the CDR3. The DNA of the CDR3 is TGCGCCAGCAGCCAAGATCGGGCTAGCTATAGCTACACCTTC. The encoded protein is CASSQDRASYSYTF.

The chain couples TRBV5-1 to TRBJ2-3; maybe TRBD2 (6 bases). The CDR3 is 17 amino acids. Trimming pared 4 bases from V and 1 base from J, leaving 19 bases between. In germline, CDR1 is SGHRS, CDR2 YFSETQ. CDR3 sequence (DNA): TGCGCCAGCAGCCCGGATTTAGGACTATCCGGCACAGATACGCAGTATTTT. Amino acid sequence: CASSPDLGLSGTDTQYF. Looking up the rest from reference TRBV5-1 and TRBJ2-3 gives the full variable domain: KAGVTQTPRYLIKTRGQQVTLSCSPISGHRSVSWYQQTPGQGLQFLFEYFSETQRNKGNFPGRFSGRQFSNSRSEMNVSTLELGDSALYLCASSPDLGLSGTDTQYFGPGTRLTVL.

In its sample, this clonotype was seen a few times. The rearrangement joins TRBV7-2 to TRBJ1-2, with D unclear. CDR3 length: 14 amino acids. From germline, CDR1 is SGHTA and CDR2 FQGNSA. The V end lost 5 bases, the J end lost 4 bases, and 14 bases lay between the germline ends. CDR3 DNA: TGTGCCAGCAGCGCAAGAGCGGGCATCTATGGCTACACCTTC. Translated: CASSARAGIYGYTF.

V is TRBV12-3 or TRBV12-4 and J is TRBJ1-1; TRBD1 might be the D (6 bases). V gave up 6 bases and J gave up 1 base, with 21 bases separating them. The CDR3 has 17 amino acids. CDR3 amino acids: CASSSRVIWGQNTEAFF. The CDR3 nucleotides read TGTGCCAGCAGCTCAAGGGTGATTTGGGGGCAGAACACTGAAGCTTTCTTT.

The genes are TRBV28 and TRBJ1-2; possible D gene TRBD1, 5 bases. The CDR3 extends over 13 amino acids. The V end lost 7 bases, the J end lost 5 bases, and 14 bases lay between the germline ends. CDR1 and CDR2 from the germline V gene are MDHEN and SYDVKM. CDR3 sequence (DNA): TGTGCCAGCATGCTGACAGAAAATTATGGCTACACCTTC. Translation gives CASMLTENYGYTF.

This clonotype was seen only a few times. The rearrangement links TRBV5-5 to TRBJ2-7; tentatively, D is TRBD1 (5 bases). The CDR3 loop spans 15 amino acids. Trimming removed 0 bases at V and 1 base at J, with 11 bases between. The germline gives CDR1 SGHKS, CDR2 YYEKEE (reference sequence). The CDR3 loop is CASSLEGARSYEQYF. The CDR3 DNA sequence: TGTGCCAGCAGCTTGGAAGGGGCGCGATCCTACGAGCAGTACTTC.

In DNA form, the CDR3 reads TGTGCCAGCAGTCCTCATTTATCGCCAGGGAATAATAATTCACCCCTCCACTTT. This translates into CASSPHLSPGNNNSPLHF. This chain links TRBV27 with TRBJ1-6; perhaps TRBD1 as D (5 bases). The CDR3 sequence is 18 residues long. Trimming pared 5 bases from V and 5 bases from J, leaving 22 bases between. Germline CDR1 reads MNHEY; CDR2 reads SMNVEV (reference sequence).

The chain couples TRBV4-2 to TRBJ2-3; D unresolved. This CDR3 spans 16 amino acids. Per germline, CDR1 LGHNA and CDR2 YNFKEQ. Between the trimmed V and J ends, which lost 3 bases and 2 bases, there was a span of 15 bases. Written as DNA, the CDR3 is TGTGCCAGCAGCCATGTCTCGACTTACAACACAGATACGCAGTATTTT. This encodes CASSHVSTYNTDTQYF.

The chain uses TRBV6-1 and TRBJ1-6; D is undetermined. The CDR3 sequence is 13 residues long. V lost 8 bases and J 7 bases, leaving 12 bases between the germline ends. CDR1 is MNHNS, CDR2 SASEGT, per germline. The CDR3 nucleotides read TGTGCCAGCGAGACACTGCGGAATTCACCCCTCCACTTT. This gives the protein CASETLRNSPLHF.

The chain uses TRBV19 and TRBJ1-5; weak D call: TRBD1 (6 bases). Deletions cut 7 bases from V and 6 bases from J, with 16 bases between. The CDR3 contains 14 residues. Germline loops: CDR1 LNHDA, CDR2 SQIVND (reference sequence). The DNA of the CDR3 is TGTGCCAGTAAGTCCCTACAGGGCCTTCAGCCCCAGCATTTT. This gives the protein CASKSLQGLQPQHF. Variable domain in full (rest from reference TRBV19 and TRBJ1-5): DGGITQSPKYLFRKEGQNVTLSCEQNLNHDAMYWYRQDPGQGLRLIYYSQIVNDFQKGDIAEGYSVSREKKESFPLTVTSAQKNPTAFYLCASKSLQGLQPQHFGDGTRLSIL.

This clonotype was observed many times. V and J are TRBV7-9 and TRBJ1-5; possibly TRBD1 for D (5 bases). Germline CDR1 and CDR2: SEHNR and FQNEAQ (reference sequence). The ends were cut back, 0 bases at V and 2 bases at J, with 11 bases in the middle. The CDR3 is 16 residues long. The CDR3 coding sequence is TGTGCCAGCAGCTTAGCGACAGAGTGGGGCAATCAGCCCCAGCATTTT. This encodes CASSLATEWGNQPQHF.

This clonotype was seen a handful of times. V and J are TRBV14 and TRBJ1-3; D is unresolved. The CDR3 totals 14 residues. V was trimmed by 0 bases and J by 3 bases, leaving 6 bases between them. Germline loops: CDR1 SGHDN, CDR2 FVKESK. In nucleotides, the CDR3 is TGTGCCAGCAGCCAAGAAACCATTGGAAACACCATATATTTT. This translates into CASSQETIGNTIYF.

The chain employs TRBV20-1 and TRBJ1-5; 7 bases are a match to TRBD1. This CDR3 is built from 17 residues. Germline V gene lookup returns CDR1 DFQATT and CDR2 SNEGSKA (reference sequence). Trimming took 0 bases from V and 0 from J; bases not matched to a gene: 8. The CDR3 spells CSARDPDRDFSNQPQHF. Here the CDR3 DNA reads TGCAGTGCTAGAGACCCCGACAGGGACTTTAGCAATCAGCCCCAGCATTTT.